What follows is one T cell receptor beta chain and its context. Its antigen is not known. The sample is drawn from a study of cytomegalovirus exposure and HLA in healthy donors. Study-wide results and limits: High specificity and sensitivity for cytomegalovirus status were reported for the classifier. Analyses of presence/absence relied on an assumption of roughly uniform sequencing depth across donors. The authors enumerated over 150 TCR beta chains as linked to cytomegalovirus.

After removal of 4 bases from V and 2 bases from J, the junction contained 9 bases not matched to a gene. The CDR3 has 16 residues. Germline V lookup: CDR1 SGHNT, CDR2 YYREEE (reference sequence). Use of 60 Vbeta and 13 Jbeta primers characterized the PCR. Authors' processing steps: Around 11 million shared chains were among around 80 million unique TCR beta chains counted in a later analysis. Data came from immunoSEQ multiplex PCR; TCRdb stores just in-frame clones and leaves some out. That table furnishes V, J and clone size, whereas the DNA furnished D and trimming. This sample's table reports approximately 140,000 clones.

The material sequenced was PBMCs. The chain couples TRBV5-4 to TRBJ2-3; TRBD2 aligns across 8 bases. This TCR derives from a woman aged 40 to 50 in good health and CMV-seronegative. The DNA of the CDR3 is TGTGCCAGCAGCGAAATCTTAGCGGGATACACAGATACGCAGTATTTT. Its translation: CASSEILAGYTDTQYF.